A single sample gave rise to the 5 T cell receptor beta chains below, sequenced in a study of blood T cell repertoires in COVID-19. TCRdb's copy holds only in-frame clones and misses some; the assay was immunoSEQ multiplex PCR. The sample yields approximately 210,000 clones, roughly 80% seen once. The specimen sequenced was peripheral blood. Receptors originate from a human donor in a cohort sampled during active COVID-19.

J is TRBJ1-6 and V is TRBV9; 8 positions agree with TRBD1. This CDR3 is built from 15 residues. CDR1 is SGDLS, CDR2 YYNGEE, per germline. V was pared by 3 bases and J by 1 base, with 0 bases of the junction left unmatched. The chain's CDR3 is CASSGTGSYNSPLHF. The CDR3 DNA follows: TGTGCCAGCAGCGGGACAGGGTCCTATAATTCACCCCTCCACTTT.

The chain uses TRBV7-3 and TRBJ1-1; tentative D call: TRBD1 (5 bases). Looked up from germline, CDR1 is SGHTA and CDR2 is FQGTGA. This CDR3 comprises 14 residues. Trimming took 5 bases from V and 4 from J, leaving 14 bases between them. The CDR3 bases are TGTGCCAGCAGCACCCGGGCCGGGGGCACTGAAGCTTTCTTT. Translated: CASSTRAGGTEAFF. The full variable domain, in which reference TRBV7-3 and TRBJ1-1 provide the parts outside the CDR3, is GAGVSQTPSNKVTEKGKYVELRCDPISGHTALYWYRQSLGQGPEFLIYFQGTGAADDSGLPNDRFFAVRPEGSVSTLKIQRTERGDSAVYLCASSTRAGGTEAFFGQGTRLTVV.

This sequence joins TRBV15 and TRBJ1-2; D remains unclear. Germline CDR1 and CDR2: LNHNV and YYDKDF (reference sequence). Trimming took off 0 bases at V and 0 bases at J, with 8 bases between the two ends. The CDR3 spans 15 residues. CDR3 DNA sequence: TGTGCCACCAGCAGAGACCACGGTGCTAACTATGGCTACACCTTC. Translating gives CATSRDHGANYGYTF.

This chain uses TRBV11-2 with TRBJ2-5; tentatively, D is TRBD2 (5 bases). The V gene's germline CDR1 is SGHAT and CDR2 FQNNGV. The V end lost 0 bases, the J end lost 4 bases, and 18 bases lay between the germline ends. The CDR3 is 17 amino acids. The CDR3 is CASSLDLVASRGETQYF. In DNA, the CDR3 is TGTGCCAGCAGCTTAGATTTAGTAGCAAGTCGGGGAGAGACCCAGTACTTC.

The chain recombines TRBV7-6 with TRBJ2-2; D might be TRBD1 (5 bases). CDR3 length: 15 amino acids. Germline CDR1 is SGHVS and CDR2 is FNYEAQ. V shed 5 bases and J shed 8 bases, with 18 bases lying between them. The CDR3 nucleotides are TGTGCCAGCAGCCGACCGGACACGGCCGGGGGGGAGCTGTTTTTT. The encoded protein is CASSRPDTAGGELFF.